Presented here are 4 T cell receptor beta chains from one specimen sequenced in a study of cytotoxic CD8 clonotypes in ibrutinib-treated CLL. TCRdb keeps only in-frame clones here, not all; method: immunoSEQ multiplex PCR. The sample records 270,000 or so clones, about 72% being singletons. Sequenced here: PBMCs, sampled at disease progression, from a patient treated with ibrutinib. The receptors here all came from a human donor with chronic lymphocytic leukemia.

V is TRBV7-3 and J is TRBJ2-3; TRBD1 or TRBD2 may be the D gene (5 bases each). V was cut by 3 bases and J by 0 bases, with 7 bases left in between. The CDR3 spans 14 residues. Germline CDR1 SGHTA, CDR2 FQGTGA. The CDR3 DNA reads TGTGCCAGCAGCTTTGAGGGGAGCACAGATACGCAGTATTTT. Its protein product is CASSFEGSTDTQYF.

The chain recombines TRBV6-5 with TRBJ2-1; D perhaps matches TRBD2 (6 bases). The CDR3 has 14 amino acids. The V end was cut by 5 bases, the J end by 2 bases, with 10 bases between. Germline V gives CDR1 MNHEY, CDR2 SVGAGI. CDR3 sequence (DNA): TGTGCCAGCAGTGATAGCGGACCCTACAATGAGCAGTTCTTC. Its protein product is CASSDSGPYNEQFF.

The V call is TRBV18, the J call TRBJ1-2; 9 positions agree with TRBD1. Germline V CDR1 and CDR2: KGHSH, LQKENI. V lost 3 bases to trimming and J lost 5 bases; unmatched junction nucleotides: 19. The CDR3 has 19 residues. DNA of the CDR3: TGTGCCAGCTCACCCCGCATGGTGGAGAGGACAGGGGAGCGGTATGGCTACACCTTC. Residues: CASSPRMVERTGERYGYTF.

Details on this clone: A junction end diverges from the germline sequence, so it may reflect a read error. J is TRBJ2-3 and V is TRBV7-2, with TRBD2 matching over 8 bases. CDR1 and CDR2 (germline): SGHTA, FQGNSA. The CDR3 length is 15 residues. The CDR3 region is CASSLLLAGTDTQYF. CDR3 bases: TGTGCCAGCAGCCTCCTCCTAGCGGGCACCGATACGCAGTATTTT.